This T cell receptor beta chain was identified in a study of OX40 agonist ivuxolimab in advanced cancers. Overall study findings and caveats: Dosing at 0.1 to 3.0 mg/kg was accompanied by clonal expansion of CD4+ and CD8+ blood T cells by week 6. On average, a greater number of expanded clones characterised CD8+ T cells relative to CD4+. What antigens the expanded peripheral T cells recognized was never established.

Comment on this clone: Its antigen is unidentified.

Germline V gene sequence: CDR1 SGHNT, CDR2 YYREEE (reference sequence). This CDR3 is built from 13 residues. Trimming cost V 2 bases and J 5 bases, with 10 bases left between them. Profiled with immunoSEQ multiplex PCR; TCRdb holds only in-frame clones, not every one. Of about 50,000 clones in the sample, approximately 80% are singletons; the top ten hold under 5%. This chain links TRBV5-4 with TRBJ2-5; D not resolved. This material consisted of CD4+ or CD8+ T cells sorted from blood, taken in a trial of the OX40 agonist ivuxolimab. The origin of this receptor is an adult with an advanced solid tumor such as melanoma, head and neck, liver or kidney cancer. CDR3 sequence: CASSFSSTETQYF. CDR3 nucleotides: TGTGCCAGCAGCTTTTCATCTACGGAGACCCAGTACTTC.